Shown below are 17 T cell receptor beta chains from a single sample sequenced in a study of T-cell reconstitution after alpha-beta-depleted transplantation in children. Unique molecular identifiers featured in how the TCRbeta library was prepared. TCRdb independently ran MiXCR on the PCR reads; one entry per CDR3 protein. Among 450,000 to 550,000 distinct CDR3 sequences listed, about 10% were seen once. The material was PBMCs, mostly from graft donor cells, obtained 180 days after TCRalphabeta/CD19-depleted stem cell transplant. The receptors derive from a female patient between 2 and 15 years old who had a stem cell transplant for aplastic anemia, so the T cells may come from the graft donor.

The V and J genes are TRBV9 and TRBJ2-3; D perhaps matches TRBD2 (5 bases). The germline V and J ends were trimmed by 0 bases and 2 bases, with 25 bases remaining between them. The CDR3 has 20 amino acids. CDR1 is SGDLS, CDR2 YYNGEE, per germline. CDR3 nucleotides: TGTGCCAGCAGCGTAGAGCCAAACTGGGATAGAGCGGCGACCACAGATACGCAGTATTTT. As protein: CASSVEPNWDRAATTDTQYF.

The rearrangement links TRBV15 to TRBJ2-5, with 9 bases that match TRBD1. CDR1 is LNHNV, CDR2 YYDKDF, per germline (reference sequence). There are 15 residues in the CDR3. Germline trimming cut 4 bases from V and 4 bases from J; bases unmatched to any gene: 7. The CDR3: CATSNGQGLGETQYF. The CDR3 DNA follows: TGTGCCACCAGCAACGGACAGGGGCTTGGAGAGACCCAGTACTTC.

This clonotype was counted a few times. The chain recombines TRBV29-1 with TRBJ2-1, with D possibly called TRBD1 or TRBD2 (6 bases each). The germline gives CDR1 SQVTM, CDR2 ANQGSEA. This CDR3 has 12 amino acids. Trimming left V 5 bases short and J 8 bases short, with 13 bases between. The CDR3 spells CSVSPGGDEQFF. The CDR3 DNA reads TGCAGCGTTTCGCCCGGGGGCGATGAGCAGTTCTTC.

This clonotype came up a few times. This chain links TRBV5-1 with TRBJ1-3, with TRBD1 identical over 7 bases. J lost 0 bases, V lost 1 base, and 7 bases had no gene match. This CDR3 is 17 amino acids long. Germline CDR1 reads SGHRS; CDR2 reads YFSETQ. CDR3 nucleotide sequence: TGCGCCAGCAGCTTGTTGGTGTCAGGGGGCTCTGGAAACACCATATATTTT. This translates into CASSLLVSGGSGNTIYF.

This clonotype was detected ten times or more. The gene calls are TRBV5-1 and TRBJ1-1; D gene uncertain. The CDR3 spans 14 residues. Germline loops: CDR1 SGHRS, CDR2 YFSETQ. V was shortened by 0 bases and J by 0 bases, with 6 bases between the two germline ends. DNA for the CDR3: TGCGCCAGCAGCTTGGCCGTGATGAACACTGAAGCTTTCTTT. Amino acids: CASSLAVMNTEAFF.

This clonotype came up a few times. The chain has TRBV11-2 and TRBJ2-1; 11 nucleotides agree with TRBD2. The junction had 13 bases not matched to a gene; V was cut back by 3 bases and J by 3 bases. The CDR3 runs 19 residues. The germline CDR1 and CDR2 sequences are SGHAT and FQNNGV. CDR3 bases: TGTGCCAGCAGCTTGTTGTCTGTACCGGGACTAGCGGTCTACAATGAGCAGTTCTTC. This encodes CASSLLSVPGLAVYNEQFF.

The CDR3 spells CASNRAGGPSETQYF. The CDR3 DNA sequence: TGTGCCAGCAATAGGGCGGGAGGGCCGTCAGAGACCCAGTACTTC. The chain has TRBV28 and TRBJ2-5, with 9 bases lining up with TRBD2. CDR3 length: 15 amino acids. After removal of 7 bases from V and 4 bases from J, the junction contained 10 bases not matched to a gene. From germline, CDR1 is MDHEN and CDR2 SYDVKM.

In DNA, the CDR3 is TGTGCCAGCAGCCAACCAGGGACAGGGACCGGGGAGCTGTTTTTT. This encodes CASSQPGTGTGELFF. The chain combines TRBV3-1 with TRBJ2-2; 9 bases fit TRBD1. The germline CDR1 and CDR2 sequences are LGHDT and YNNKEL (reference sequence). The ends lost 2 bases at V and 5 bases at J; junction bases unmatched: 3. The length of the CDR3 is 15 residues.

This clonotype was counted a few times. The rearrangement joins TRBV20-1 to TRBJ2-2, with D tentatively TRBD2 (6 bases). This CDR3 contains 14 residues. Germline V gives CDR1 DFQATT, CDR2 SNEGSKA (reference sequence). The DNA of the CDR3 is TGCAGCGTTCTAGCGCCAGATAACACCGGGGAGCTGTTTTTT. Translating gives CSVLAPDNTGELFF.

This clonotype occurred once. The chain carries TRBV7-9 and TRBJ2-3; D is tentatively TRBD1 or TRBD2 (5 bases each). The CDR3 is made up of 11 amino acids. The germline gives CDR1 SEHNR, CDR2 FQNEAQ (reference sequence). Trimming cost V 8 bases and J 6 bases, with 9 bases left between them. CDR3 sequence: CASQRGDTQYF. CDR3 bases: TGTGCCAGCCAGAGGGGTGATACGCAGTATTTT.

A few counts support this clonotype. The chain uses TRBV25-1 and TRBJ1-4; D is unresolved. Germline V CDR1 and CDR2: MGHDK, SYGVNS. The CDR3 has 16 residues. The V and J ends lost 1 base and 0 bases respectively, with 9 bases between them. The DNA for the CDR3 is TGTGCCAGCAGTGAATCTCTAAGGGCAACTAATGAAAAACTGTTTTTT. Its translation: CASSESLRATNEKLFF.

The CDR3 DNA sequence: TGCGCCAGCAGCGCTAGCCCGGGACTAGCGGAGGGGTACGAGCAGTACGTC. Translating it yields CASSASPGLAEGYEQYV. V is TRBV5-1 and J is TRBJ2-7, with 11 bases lining up with TRBD2. Germline assignment: CDR1 SGHRS and CDR2 YFSETQ. Trimming at V came to 4 bases and at J to 4 bases, leaving 13 bases not matched to a gene. The CDR3 length is 17 residues.

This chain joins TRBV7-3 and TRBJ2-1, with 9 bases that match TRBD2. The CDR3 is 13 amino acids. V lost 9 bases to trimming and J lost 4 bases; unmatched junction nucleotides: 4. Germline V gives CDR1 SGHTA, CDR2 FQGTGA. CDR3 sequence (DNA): TGTGCCAGTTCTAGCGGGATGTACAATGAGCAGTTCTTC. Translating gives CASSSGMYNEQFF.

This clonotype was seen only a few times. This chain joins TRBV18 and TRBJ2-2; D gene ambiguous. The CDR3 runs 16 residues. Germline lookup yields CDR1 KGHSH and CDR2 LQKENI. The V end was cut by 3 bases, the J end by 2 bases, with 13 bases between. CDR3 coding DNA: TGTGCCAGCTCACCTTTCTCGGCCCTAAACACCGGGGAGCTGTTTTTT. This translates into CASSPFSALNTGELFF. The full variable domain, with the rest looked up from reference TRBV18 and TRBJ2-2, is NAGVMQNPRHLVRRRGQEARLRCSPMKGHSHVYWYRQLPEEGLKFMVYLQKENIIDESGMPKERFSAEFPKEGPSILRIQQVVRGDSAAYFCASSPFSALNTGELFFGEGSRLTVL.

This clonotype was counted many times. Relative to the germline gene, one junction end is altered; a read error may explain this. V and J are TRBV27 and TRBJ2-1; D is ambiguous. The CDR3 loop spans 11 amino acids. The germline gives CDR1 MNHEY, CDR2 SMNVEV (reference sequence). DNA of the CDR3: TGCGCCAGCAGCCGGCGTAATGAGCAGTTCTTC. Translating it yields CASSRRNEQFF.

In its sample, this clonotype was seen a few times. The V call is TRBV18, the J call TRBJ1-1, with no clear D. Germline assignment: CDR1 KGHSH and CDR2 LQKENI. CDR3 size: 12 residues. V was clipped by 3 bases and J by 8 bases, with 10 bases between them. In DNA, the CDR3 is TGTGCCAGCTCACCGACATTGGCGGAAGCTTTCTTT. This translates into CASSPTLAEAFF.

CDR3 sequence: CASSKGRASGTQETQYF. The CDR3 region has the DNA TGTGCCAGCAGCAAGGGGCGGGCTAGCGGGACTCAAGAGACCCAGTACTTC. The genes are TRBV7-8 and TRBJ2-5; 9 bases map to TRBD2. From germline, CDR1 is SGHVS and CDR2 FQNEAQ. This CDR3 has 17 amino acids. Unmatched junction bases numbered 12, after V lost 5 bases and J lost 2 bases.